Each of the 14 T cell receptor beta chains below was sequenced from the same sample in a study of shared clonotypes between healthy human individuals (dated by TCRdb to about 2020). Libraries were built with the immunoSEQ multiplex PCR assay. Held by TCRdb, this immuneACCESS table contains in-frame sequences only and omits some clones. Under half of the omission traces to an unresolved V gene where checked; the cause of the rest is unknown. Within this sample are 2 million to 2.5 million clones, with roughly 95% of them counted one time only. The ten largest account for roughly 0.13% of the sample. Sequencing was performed on naive CD4+ T cells sorted from blood. What the cell subset or site label conveys for this sample: CD45RA+ positively selected. The receptor source for this set is a man aged 18 to 35 in good health.

The rearrangement joins TRBV14 to TRBJ1-1, with D unresolved. Trimming removed 4 bases at V and 4 bases at J, with 10 bases between. The CDR3 has 13 amino acids. Germline CDR1 SGHDN, CDR2 FVKESK. For the CDR3, the DNA is TGTGCCAGCAGCCCCGGGTCAGTCACTGAAGCTTTCTTT. The encoded protein is CASSPGSVTEAFF.

The V and J genes are TRBV11-2 and TRBJ2-6; the match to TRBD1 covers 10 bases. In germline, CDR1 is SGHAT, CDR2 FQNNGV. The CDR3 totals 18 residues. V dropped 5 bases and J dropped 3; count of bases not matched to a gene: 10. CDR3: CASSTPTGGAGGANVLTF. For the CDR3, the DNA is TGTGCCAGCAGCACCCCGACAGGGGGCGCTGGTGGGGCCAACGTCCTGACTTTC.

Points on this clone: This specimen includes other DNA sequences encoding the same CDR3. This chain's CDR3 is CASSLEGRETQYF. CDR3 sequence (DNA): TGTGCCAGCAGCCTGGAGGGGCGAGAGACCCAGTACTTC. This chain links TRBV7-2 with TRBJ2-5, with D possibly matching TRBD2 (6 bases). Looked up from germline, CDR1 is SGHTA and CDR2 is FQGNSA. Trimming pared 5 bases from V and 4 bases from J, leaving 11 bases between. The CDR3 length is 13 residues.

This sequence joins TRBV7-2 and TRBJ2-7; D gene uncertain. CDR1 and CDR2 from the germline V gene are SGHTA and FQGNSA. CDR3 length equals 13 residues. V was shortened by 5 bases and J by 6 bases, with 14 bases between the two germline ends. The CDR3 is CASSPSTWSEQYF. CDR3 sequence (DNA): TGTGCCAGCAGCCCTTCCACCTGGAGCGAGCAGTACTTC.

J is TRBJ1-6 and V is TRBV30; 7 positions match TRBD1. The germline gives CDR1 GTSNPN, CDR2 SVGIG (reference sequence). The CDR3 contains 15 residues. V trimming: 4 bases; J trimming: 5 bases; junction bases outside the gene matches: 8. CDR3 nucleotides: TGTGCCTGGACCAAGGGAGACAGGGATAATTCACCCCTCCACTTT. This gives the protein CAWTKGDRDNSPLHF.

Details on this clone: Other nucleotide sequences from this sample produce the same CDR3. The chain combines TRBV30 with TRBJ1-6, with unresolved D. The CDR3 loop spans 15 amino acids. Germline V gene data show CDR1 as GTSNPN and CDR2 as SVGIG (reference sequence). Trimming stripped 1 base from V and 0 bases from J, with 7 bases between. The DNA of the CDR3 is TGTGCCTGGAGTGGGTCTGGCTCCTATAATTCACCCCTCCACTTT. This encodes CAWSGSGSYNSPLHF.

The chain has TRBV10-3 and TRBJ2-5; 7 bases agree with TRBD2. The CDR3 contains 13 residues. Unmatched junction bases numbered 4, after V lost 4 bases and J lost 5 bases. From germline, CDR1 is ENHRY and CDR2 SYGVKD. The CDR3: CAISGTRGETQYF. As DNA, the CDR3 is TGTGCCATCAGTGGGACTAGAGGGGAGACCCAGTACTTC.

Remarks on this clone: Other DNA sequences in this specimen translate into the identical CDR3. The chain has TRBV18 and TRBJ2-1, with 9 bases matching TRBD2. The CDR3 has 15 residues. The V segment lost 2 bases and the J segment 5 bases; nucleotides outside the gene matches: 4. CDR1 is KGHSH, CDR2 LQKENI, per germline. In DNA, the CDR3 is TGTGCCAGCTCACCAGGAGCGGGGGGCAACAATGAGCAGTTCTTC. Its protein product is CASSPGAGGNNEQFF.

This clone was seen a single time. The J gene is TRBJ2-2, the V gene TRBV5-3; 16 nucleotides align to TRBD2. TRBV5-3 belongs to the ORF category, with a function that is uncertain. The V segment lost 5 bases and the J segment 3 bases; nucleotides outside the gene matches: 10. This CDR3 spans 19 amino acids. CDR3 loop: CARSPTGLAGGEYTGELFF. Here the CDR3 DNA reads TGTGCCAGAAGTCCCACGGGACTAGCGGGAGGGGAATACACCGGGGAGCTGTTTTTT.

This rearrangement joins TRBV5-4 to TRBJ1-1, with 9 bases that match TRBD1. Trimming removed 4 bases from V and 1 base from J; junction bases left unmatched: 8. Germline lookup yields CDR1 SGHNT and CDR2 YYREEE (reference sequence). The CDR3 runs 16 residues. This CDR3 reads CASSPTGQGSNTEAFF. The CDR3 bases are TGTGCCAGCAGCCCGACGGGACAGGGATCGAACACTGAAGCTTTCTTT. Together with reference TRBV5-4 and TRBJ1-1, the CDR3 gives the full variable domain: ETGVTQSPTHLIKTRGQQVTLRCSSQSGHNTVSWYQQALGQGPQFIFQYYREEENGRGNFPPRFSGLQFPNYSSELNVNALELDDSALYLCASSPTGQGSNTEAFFGQGTRLTVV.

V usage is TRBV4-1 and J usage is TRBJ2-7, with TRBD2 identical over 13 bases. Germline loops: CDR1 MGHRA, CDR2 YSYEKL. This CDR3 comprises 17 residues. V lost 3 bases to trimming and J lost 2 bases; unmatched junction nucleotides: 7. The DNA for the CDR3 is TGCGCCAGCAGCCAGGGACTAGCGGGACATCTTACCTACGAGCAGTACTTC. Its protein is CASSQGLAGHLTYEQYF.

The chain joins TRBV11-2 to TRBJ1-5; possible D gene TRBD1, 6 bases. This CDR3 comprises 13 residues. Germline lookup yields CDR1 SGHAT and CDR2 FQNNGV. The ends were cut back, 5 bases at V and 9 bases at J, with 14 bases in the middle. The CDR3 sequence is CASSQTGKRPQHF. In DNA, the CDR3 is TGTGCCAGCAGCCAGACAGGTAAACGGCCCCAGCATTTT.

This chain connects TRBV27 to TRBJ1-5; D remains ambiguous. Germline assignment: CDR1 MNHEY and CDR2 SMNVEV (reference sequence). V was shortened by 2 bases and J by 0 bases, with 8 bases between the two germline ends. The CDR3 runs to 15 residues. The CDR3, as DNA: TGTGCCAGCAGTTTAAGGTTAGGTAGCAATCAGCCCCAGCATTTT. Protein product: CASSLRLGSNQPQHF.

This clone was observed a single time. The CDR3 loop reads CASSAVKETQYF. CDR3 DNA: TGTGCCAGCAGTGCAGTGAAAGAGACCCAGTACTTC. The J gene is TRBJ2-5, the V gene TRBV6-1; D gene uncertain. Germline V lookup: CDR1 MNHNS, CDR2 SASEGT. The V and J ends lost 4 bases and 3 bases respectively, with 6 bases between them. This CDR3 contains 12 residues.